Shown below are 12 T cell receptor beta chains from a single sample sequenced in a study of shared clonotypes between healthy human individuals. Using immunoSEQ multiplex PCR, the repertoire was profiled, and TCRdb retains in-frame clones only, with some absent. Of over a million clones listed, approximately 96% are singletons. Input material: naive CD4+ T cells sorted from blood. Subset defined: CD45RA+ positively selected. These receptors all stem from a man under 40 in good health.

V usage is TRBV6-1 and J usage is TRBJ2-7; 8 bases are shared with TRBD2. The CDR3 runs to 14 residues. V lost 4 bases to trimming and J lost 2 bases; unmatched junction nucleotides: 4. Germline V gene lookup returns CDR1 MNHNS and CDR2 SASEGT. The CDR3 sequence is CASSVAGRAYEQYF. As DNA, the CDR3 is TGTGCCAGCAGTGTCGCCGGGAGGGCCTACGAGCAGTACTTC.

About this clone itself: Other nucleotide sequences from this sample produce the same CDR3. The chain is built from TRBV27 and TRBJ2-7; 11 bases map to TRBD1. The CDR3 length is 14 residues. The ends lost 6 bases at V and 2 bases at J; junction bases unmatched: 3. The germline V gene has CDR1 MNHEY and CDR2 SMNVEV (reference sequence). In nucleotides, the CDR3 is TGTGCCAGCAGGCGGACAGGGGGCACCTACGAGCAGTACTTC. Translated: CASRRTGGTYEQYF.

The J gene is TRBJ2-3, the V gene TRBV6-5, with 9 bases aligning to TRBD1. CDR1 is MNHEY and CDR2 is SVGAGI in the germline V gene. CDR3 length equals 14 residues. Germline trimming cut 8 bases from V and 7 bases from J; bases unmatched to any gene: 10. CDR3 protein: CASQATGGDNTQYF. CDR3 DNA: TGTGCCAGCCAGGCGACAGGGGGGGACAATACGCAGTATTTT.

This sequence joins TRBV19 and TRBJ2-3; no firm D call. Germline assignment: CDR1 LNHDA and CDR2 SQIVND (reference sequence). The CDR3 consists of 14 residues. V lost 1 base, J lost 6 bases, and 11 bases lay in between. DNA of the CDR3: TGTGCCAGTAGTATAGGGCTTACGGCGGATACGCAGTATTTT. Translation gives CASSIGLTADTQYF.

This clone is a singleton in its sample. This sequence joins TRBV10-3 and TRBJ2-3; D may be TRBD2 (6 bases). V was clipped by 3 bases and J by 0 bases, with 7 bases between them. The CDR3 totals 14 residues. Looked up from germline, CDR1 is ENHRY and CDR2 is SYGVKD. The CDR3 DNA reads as TGTGCCATCAGTGACCTAGCGAGCACAGATACGCAGTATTTT. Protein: CAISDLASTDTQYF.

CDR3 protein: CASSPPIVPLGQGATRYEQYF. The CDR3, as DNA: TGCGCCAGCAGTCCCCCCATAGTCCCTCTGGGGCAGGGGGCTACGCGGTACGAGCAGTACTTC. The chain employs TRBV23-1 and TRBJ2-7, with 8 positions matching TRBD1. TRBV23-1 is filed as an ORF, its function uncertain. This CDR3 is 21 amino acids long. V was clipped by 4 bases and J by 4 bases; unmatched bases: 27.

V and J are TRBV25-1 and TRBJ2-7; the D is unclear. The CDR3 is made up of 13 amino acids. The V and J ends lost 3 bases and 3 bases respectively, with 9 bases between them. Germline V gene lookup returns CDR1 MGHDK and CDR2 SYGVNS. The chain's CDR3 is CASSDGLNYEQYF. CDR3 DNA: TGTGCCAGCAGTGATGGTCTGAACTACGAGCAGTACTTC.

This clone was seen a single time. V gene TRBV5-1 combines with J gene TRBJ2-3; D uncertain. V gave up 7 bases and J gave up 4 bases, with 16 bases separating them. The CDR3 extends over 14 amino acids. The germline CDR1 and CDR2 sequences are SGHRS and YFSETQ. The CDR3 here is CASSGLLGADTQYF. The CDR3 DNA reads TGCGCCAGCTCCGGGCTGCTTGGGGCAGATACGCAGTATTTT.

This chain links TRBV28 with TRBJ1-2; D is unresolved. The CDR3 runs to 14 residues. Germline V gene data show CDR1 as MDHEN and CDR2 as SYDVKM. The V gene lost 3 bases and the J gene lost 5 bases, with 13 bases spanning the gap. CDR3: CASSFVHPSYGYTF. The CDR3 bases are TGTGCCAGCAGTTTTGTCCATCCCTCATATGGCTACACCTTC.

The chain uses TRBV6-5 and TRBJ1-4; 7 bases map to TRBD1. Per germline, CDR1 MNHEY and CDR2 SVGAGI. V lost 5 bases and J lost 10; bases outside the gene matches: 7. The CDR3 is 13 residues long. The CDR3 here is CASSQTGVGKLFF. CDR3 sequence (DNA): TGTGCCAGCAGTCAAACAGGGGTCGGAAAACTGTTTTTT.

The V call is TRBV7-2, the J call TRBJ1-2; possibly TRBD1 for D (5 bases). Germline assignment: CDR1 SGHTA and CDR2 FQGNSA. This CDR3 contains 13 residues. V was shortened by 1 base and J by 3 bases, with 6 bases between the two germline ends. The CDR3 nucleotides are TGTGCCAGCAGCTTAGGGGGGGACTATGGCTACACCTTC. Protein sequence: CASSLGGDYGYTF.

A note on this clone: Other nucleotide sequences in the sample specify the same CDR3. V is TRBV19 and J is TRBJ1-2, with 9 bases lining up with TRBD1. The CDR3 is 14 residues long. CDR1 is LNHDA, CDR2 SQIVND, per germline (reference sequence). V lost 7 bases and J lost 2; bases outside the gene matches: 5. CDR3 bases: TGTGCCAGTACCCGGACAGGGGCGAACTATGGCTACACCTTC. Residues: CASTRTGANYGYTF. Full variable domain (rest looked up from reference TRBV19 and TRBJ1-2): DGGITQSPKYLFRKEGQNVTLSCEQNLNHDAMYWYRQDPGQGLRLIYYSQIVNDFQKGDIAEGYSVSREKKESFPLTVTSAQKNPTAFYLCASTRTGANYGYTFGSGTRLTVV.